This T cell receptor beta chain was obtained from a study of cytotoxic CD8 clonotypes in ibrutinib-treated CLL. For the study at large: 25 or so partial and 2 complete responses; at median roughly 6 years, approximately 14 remitted, roughly 12 progressed.

Germline CDR1 reads SGDLS; CDR2 reads YYNGEE. The CDR3 length is 12 residues. With 3 bases removed from V and 7 bases from J, the gap between germline ends came to 10 bases. TCRdb keeps only in-frame clones here, not all; method: immunoSEQ multiplex PCR. The sample lists 120,000 to 150,000 clones, approximately 75% occurring once. The chain carries TRBV9 and TRBJ1-1; possibly TRBD1 for D (5 bases). The sample here was PBMCs, taken after 12 months of ibrutinib treatment. The clonotype originates from a human donor with chronic lymphocytic leukemia. CDR3 nucleotide sequence: TGTGCCAGCAGCGGCCAGACAGTTGAAGCTTTCTTT. Its translation is CASSGQTVEAFF.